These T cell receptor beta chains were read from a single sample in a study of vaccination and CD4 T cells after COVID-19. These receptors are not linked to any known antigen. MiXCR, applied by TCRdb to the PCR reads, yields one record per CDR3 protein. The sample holds roughly 19,000 distinct CDR3 sequences, approximately 53% seen once. The sequenced sample consisted of CD4+ T cells from blood, cultured in vitro. These receptors were obtained from a human donor who had recovered from COVID-19. Both conserved end residues are part of each CDR3. D genes are given only for firm matches. Clone size is stated in some rows and not others, as once, few, many or a class when expanded.

>once|17|TRBV5-1|.|TRBJ1-1
TGCGCCAGCAGCTTGGACTTAGATCCAGGGTTAGGCACTGAAGCTTTCTTT
CASSLDLDPGLGTEAFF
>.|16|TRBV27|TRBD1|TRBJ2-5
TGTGCCAGCAGTTTAGGGACAGGAATCGTGGGGGAGACCCAGTACTTC
CASSLGTGIVGETQYF
>few|13|TRBV24-1|TRBD1|TRBJ1-1
TGTGCCACCCGGGACAGGGAGGACACTGAAGCTTTCTTT
CATRDREDTEAFF
>few|14|TRBV20-1|.|TRBJ2-3
TGCAGTGCTAAACGGGTTCTTAGCACAGATACGCAGTATTTT
CSAKRVLSTDTQYF
>.|12|TRBV7-8|.|TRBJ1-5
TGTGCCAGCAGCTTGGAGTATCAGCCCCAGCATTTT
CASSLEYQPQHF
>.|12|TRBV6-1|.|TRBJ1-6
TGTGCCTGCCGGGATTTTAATTCACCCCTCCACTTT
CACRDFNSPLHF
>few|15|TRBV6-5|.|TRBJ2-5
TGTGCCAGCAGTTCCTCCGGGACTCAACAAGAGACCCAGTACTTC
CASSSSGTQQETQYF
>.|12|TRBV11-3|.|TRBJ2-3
TGTGCCAGCAGCTCGGTCACAGATACGCAGTATTTT
CASSSVTDTQYF
>.|16|TRBV7-3|TRBD2|TRBJ2-5
TGTGCCAGCAGCTCCGGGGGACTAGCGGGACAAGAGACCCAGTACTTC
CASSSGGLAGQETQYF
>.|16|TRBV20-1|TRBD2|TRBJ2-1
TGCAGTGCTAGAGAGAGTAGCGGGAGCTCCTACAATGAGCAGTTCTTC
CSARESSGSSYNEQFF
>.|14|TRBV30|TRBD2|TRBJ2-1
TGTGCCTGGAGTGTAGGTCTAGCGGGAGTTGAGCAGTTCTTC
CAWSVGLAGVEQFF
>.|13|TRBV4-1|.|TRBJ1-4
TGCGCCAGCAGCCAAGATCCGAGGGAAAAACTGTTTTTT
CASSQDPREKLFF
>.|15|TRBV27|.|TRBJ2-2
TGTGCCAGCAGTTTATACTCGCAGAACACCGGGGAGCTGTTTTTT
CASSLYSQNTGELFF
>.|15|TRBV6-4|.|TRBJ2-2
TGTGCCAGCAGTCCCTTTACCGCGAACACCGGGGAGCTGTTTTTT
CASSPFTANTGELFF
>.|14|TRBV19|TRBD1|TRBJ1-2
TGTGCCAGTAATCCGGGACAGGGACCCTATGGCTACACCTTC
CASNPGQGPYGYTF
>.|16|TRBV27|TRBD2|TRBJ2-3
TGTGCCAGCAGTTTTGATCCCGCGGGAGAGACAGATACGCAGTATTTT
CASSFDPAGETDTQYF
>.|15|TRBV20-1|.|TRBJ2-5
TGCAGTGCTAGGGATGGGACACTCAGAGGGGGGACCCAGTACTTC
CSARDGTLRGGTQYF
>.|18|TRBV5-1|TRBD2|TRBJ2-5
TGCGCCAGCAGCTTAAAGACTAGCGGGTTCATCGGGGAAGAGACCCAGTACTTC
CASSLKTSGFIGEETQYF
>.|15|TRBV5-4|TRBD2|TRBJ2-3
TGTGCCAGCAGCCCCGGGAGGACTAGCACAGATACGCAGTATTTT
CASSPGRTSTDTQYF
>.|13|TRBV30|.|TRBJ1-6
TGTGCCTGGAGTCGGGCAGAAGATTCACCCCTCCACTTT
CAWSRAEDSPLHF
>few|15|TRBV27|TRBD2|TRBJ2-2
TGTGCCAGCAGTCTCTCCGGGACTAGACACGGGGAGCTGTTTTTT
CASSLSGTRHGELFF
>.|15|TRBV7-2|TRBD1|TRBJ2-2
TGTGCCAGCAGCCGGACAGGGAGGAGGACCGGGGAGCTGTTTTTT
CASSRTGRRTGELFF
>.|16|TRBV7-9|.|TRBJ2-7
TGTGCCAGCAGCACCAATTCCTGGGCAGGGGGGAACGAGCAGTACTTC
CASSTNSWAGGNEQYF
>.|12|TRBV19|.|TRBJ1-5
TGTGCCACCCGCCGGAGGGATCAGCCCCAGCATTTT
CATRRRDQPQHF
>.|13|TRBV19|.|TRBJ2-1
TGTGCCAGTAAGAGGAGGGAGGACAATGAGCAGTTCTTC
CASKRREDNEQFF
>.|13|TRBV28|TRBD1|TRBJ1-2
TGTGCCAGCAGTTTGGGACAGGCGGATGGCTACACCTTC
CASSLGQADGYTF